This record looks at one T cell receptor (beta chain) sequence and its context. The antigen is undetermined. The data originate from a study of cytomegalovirus exposure and HLA in healthy donors. Primers included in the PCR were 60 Vbeta and 13 Jbeta primers. Repertoires were generated with immunoSEQ multiplex PCR, while TCRdb's copy carries only in-frame clones and drops some. Of roughly 100,000 clones in the sample, around 84% were seen once. The CDR3 is made up of 17 amino acids. Germline CDR1 and CDR2: SNHLY and FYNNEI. Trimming cost V 6 bases and J 6 bases; bases outside gene matches: 14. Whole-study findings and limits: Earlier analysis yielded a pattern in which most TCR beta V segments were productive about 87% or about 30% of the time. Listed as cytomegalovirus-associated were 150 to 200 TCR beta chains.

Sequencing was done on a sample of PBMCs. The receptor's source is a man between 25 and 39 years old in good health and CMV-seronegative. This sequence joins TRBV2 and TRBJ2-3, with 11 positions matching TRBD2. The CDR3 reads CASSLPSGGPPTDTQYF. In DNA form, the CDR3 reads TGTGCCAGCAGCCTTCCTAGCGGGGGGCCTCCGACTGATACGCAGTATTTT.